This passage covers 24 T cell receptor beta chains from one sample sequenced in a study of CXCR3-negative and CXCR3-positive naive CD8 T cells. Findings and caveats of the study: Naive cells that were CXCR3-positive had more hydrophobic TRB CDR3s (compared with CXCR3-negative naive cells).

These receptors' antigens are unknown. The authors made the TRB cDNA libraries by 5' RACE using UMI labels. TCRdb processed the 5' RACE reads again and assigns one entry to each CDR3 protein, with no DNA. This sample's table reports roughly 60,000 distinct CDR3 sequences. The specimen was naive CXCR3+ CD8+ T cells from blood. Subset denoted: CD45RO-CCR7+CD27+CD95- naive CD8+ T cells expressing CXCR3 (TNR3+). The origin of the receptors is a human donor in good health. Some clones in this sample may be carry-over from other donors' samples.

The chain recombines TRBV3-1 with TRBJ2-5. The CDR3 has 15 residues. Germline V gene lookup returns CDR1 LGHDT and CDR2 YNNKEL (reference sequence). The CDR3 loop is CASSQERRIQETQYF.

The chain uses TRBV28 and TRBJ2-3; the D call from TCRdb, TRBD2, cannot be confirmed without DNA. CDR3 length: 15 residues. Germline assignment: CDR1 MDHEN and CDR2 SYDVKM. This CDR3 is CASSTGRGLTDTQYF.

The chain joins TRBV7-2 to TRBJ1-2; checking the TCRdb D call of TRBD1 is not possible without DNA. CDR1 SGHTA and CDR2 FQGNSA come from the germline V gene. The length of the CDR3 is 16 residues. The CDR3: CASSYITGTASYGYTF.

The chain joins TRBV12-3 or TRBV12-4 to TRBJ2-1; TCRdb selects TRBD2, and the lack of DNA leaves this call unchecked. The CDR3 runs 14 residues. CDR3 sequence: CASSFGVAGGEQFF.

J is TRBJ2-2 and V is TRBV27; the TCRdb D gene call, TRBD1, has no DNA to confirm it. This CDR3 region has 15 residues. The germline V gene has CDR1 MNHEY and CDR2 SMNVEV (reference sequence). The CDR3 sequence is CASSFRTGYTGELFF.

The chain carries TRBV14 and TRBJ2-1; TCRdb's D call, TRBD1, is unchecked because there is no DNA. The germline V gene has CDR1 SGHDN and CDR2 FVKESK. The CDR3 consists of 15 residues. CDR3 region: CASSRRDLDLHEQFF.

The chain carries TRBV10-3 and TRBJ2-3; the TCRdb call, TRBD1, lacks DNA for checking. CDR1 and CDR2 (germline): ENHRY, SYGVKD. The CDR3 is 16 amino acids. The CDR3 region is CAIYDLPGEVTDTQYF.

This chain connects TRBV4-1 to TRBJ2-1. This CDR3 is 13 amino acids long. Germline V gives CDR1 MGHRA, CDR2 YSYEKL. This CDR3 reads CASSQVKYNEQFF.

This chain uses TRBV4-1 with TRBJ1-1. CDR1 and CDR2 from the germline V gene are MGHRA and YSYEKL. The CDR3 extends over 18 amino acids. The CDR3 protein is CASSQEGGGARMNTEAFF.

The chain couples TRBV27 to TRBJ1-5; TCRdb selects TRBD1, and the lack of DNA leaves this call unchecked. CDR1 and CDR2 (germline): MNHEY, SMNVEV (reference sequence). The CDR3 consists of 15 residues. CDR3 sequence reads: CASSLGAVGDQPQHF.

V usage is TRBV19 and J usage is TRBJ1-1. Germline loops: CDR1 LNHDA, CDR2 SQIVND (reference sequence). The CDR3 runs to 13 residues. The CDR3 here is CASSETMNTEAFF.

The genes are TRBV28 and TRBJ2-5; as DNA is missing, the TRBD1 call by TCRdb cannot be tested. CDR3 length: 16 amino acids. Germline V gene lookup returns CDR1 MDHEN and CDR2 SYDVKM. CDR3 protein: CASIDYPPDYKETQYF.

The chain is built from TRBV10-2 and TRBJ2-1; the TCRdb call, TRBD2, lacks DNA for checking. CDR3 length equals 16 residues. Germline CDR1 and CDR2: WSHSY and SAAADI. The CDR3 reads CASRLPGLGKVYEQFF.

V is TRBV29-1 and J is TRBJ1-3; the TCRdb call, TRBD1, lacks DNA for checking. Germline V gene data show CDR1 as SQVTM and CDR2 as ANQGSEA. The CDR3 runs 13 residues. This chain's CDR3 is CSASGTYGNTIYF.

The V call is TRBV12-3 or TRBV12-4, the J call TRBJ2-7; TCRdb gives TRBD2 as the D gene, but with no DNA this cannot be confirmed. This CDR3 has 14 amino acids. This CDR3 is CASSLTSSSYEQYF.

V gene TRBV6-2 or TRBV6-3 combines with J gene TRBJ2-5. This CDR3 is built from 15 residues. Germline CDR1 is MNHEY and CDR2 is SVGEGT. The CDR3: CASSFVDTVGETQYF.

This sequence joins TRBV11-2 and TRBJ2-1. Germline V CDR1 and CDR2: SGHAT, FQNNGV. The CDR3 covers 17 residues. The CDR3 here is CASSLDPTWVSYNEQFF.

The gene calls are TRBV7-2 and TRBJ1-1; TCRdb gives TRBD1 as the D gene, but with no DNA this cannot be confirmed. The CDR3 has 15 residues. The germline CDR1 and CDR2 sequences are SGHTA and FQGNSA. CDR3 sequence: CASSLNRGMNTEAFF.

The CDR3: CASSPRDRSSYEQYF. The chain is built from TRBV7-6 and TRBJ2-7; there is no DNA to check the TCRdb D call of TRBD1. CDR3 length: 15 residues. Looked up from germline, CDR1 is SGHVS and CDR2 is FNYEAQ. The full variable domain, with the rest looked up from reference TRBV7-6 and TRBJ2-7, is GAGVSQSPRYKVTKRGQDVALRCDPISGHVSLYWYRQALGQGPEFLTYFNYEAQQDKSGLPNDRFSAERPEGSISTLTIQRTEQRDSAMYRCASSPRDRSSYEQYFGPGTRLTVT.

V gene TRBV7-8 combines with J gene TRBJ2-5. Germline V gene lookup returns CDR1 SGHVS and CDR2 FQNEAQ. CDR3 length: 12 residues. CDR3 region: CASKPSEETQYF. Full variable domain (rest looked up from reference TRBV7-8 and TRBJ2-5): GAGVSQSPRYKVAKRGQDVALRCDPISGHVSLFWYQQALGQGPEFLTYFQNEAQLDKSGLPSDRFFAERPEGSVSTLKIQRTQQEDSAVYLCASKPSEETQYFGPGTRLLVL.

This chain joins TRBV11-3 and TRBJ1-1; absent DNA, TCRdb's TRBD1 call cannot be checked. Germline CDR1 is SGHNT and CDR2 is YENEEA. The CDR3 covers 15 residues. CDR3 amino acids: CASSFGGLKNTEAFF.

This chain joins TRBV14 and TRBJ2-3; TCRdb indicates TRBD1, and absent DNA this call remains unverified. Germline V lookup: CDR1 SGHDN, CDR2 FVKESK. The CDR3 is 16 amino acids. The CDR3 region is CASSPPTGTRTDTQYF. Variable domain in full (rest from reference TRBV14 and TRBJ2-3): EAGVTQFPSHSVIEKGQTVTLRCDPISGHDNLYWYRRVMGKEIKFLLHFVKESKQDESGMPNNRFLAERTGGTYSTLKVQPAELEDSGVYFCASSPPTGTRTDTQYFGPGTRLTVL.

The chain has TRBV5-1 and TRBJ2-7. Per germline, CDR1 SGHRS and CDR2 YFSETQ. The CDR3 length is 15 residues. CDR3 in amino acids: CASSLSGSTYYEQYF.

The rearrangement joins TRBV6-2 or TRBV6-3 to TRBJ2-2; TCRdb gives TRBD1 as the D gene, but with no DNA this cannot be confirmed. CDR1 is MNHEY and CDR2 is SVGEGT in the germline V gene. The CDR3 has 13 amino acids. Here the CDR3 reads CASRATETGELFF.